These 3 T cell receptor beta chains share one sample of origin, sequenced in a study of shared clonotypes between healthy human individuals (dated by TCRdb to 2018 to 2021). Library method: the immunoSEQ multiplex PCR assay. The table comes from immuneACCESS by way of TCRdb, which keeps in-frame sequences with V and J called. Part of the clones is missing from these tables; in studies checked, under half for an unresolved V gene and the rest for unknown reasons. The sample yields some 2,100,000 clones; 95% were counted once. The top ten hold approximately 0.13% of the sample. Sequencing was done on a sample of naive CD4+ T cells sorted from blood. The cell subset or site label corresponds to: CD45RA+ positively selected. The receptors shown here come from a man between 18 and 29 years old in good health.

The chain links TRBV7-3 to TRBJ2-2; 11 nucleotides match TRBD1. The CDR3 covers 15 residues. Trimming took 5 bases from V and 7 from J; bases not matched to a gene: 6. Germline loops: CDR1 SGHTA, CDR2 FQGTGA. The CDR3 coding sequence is TGTGCCAGCAGCCCTCGGACAGGGGGCAACGGGGAGCTGTTTTTT. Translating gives CASSPRTGGNGELFF. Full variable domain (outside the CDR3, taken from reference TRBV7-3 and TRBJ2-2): GAGVSQTPSNKVTEKGKYVELRCDPISGHTALYWYRQSLGQGPEFLIYFQGTGAADDSGLPNDRFFAVRPEGSVSTLKIQRTERGDSAVYLCASSPRTGGNGELFFGEGSRLTVL.

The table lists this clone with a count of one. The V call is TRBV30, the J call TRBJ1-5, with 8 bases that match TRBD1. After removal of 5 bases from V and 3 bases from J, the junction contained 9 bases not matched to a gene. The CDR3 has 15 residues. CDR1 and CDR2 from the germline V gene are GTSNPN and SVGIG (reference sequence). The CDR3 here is CAWGPNRGDNQPQHF. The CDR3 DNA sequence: TGTGCCTGGGGCCCCAACAGGGGGGACAATCAGCCCCAGCATTTT.

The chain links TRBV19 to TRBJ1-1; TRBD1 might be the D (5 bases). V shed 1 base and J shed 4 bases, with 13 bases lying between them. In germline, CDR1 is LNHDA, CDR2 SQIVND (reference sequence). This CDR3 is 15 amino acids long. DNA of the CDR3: TGTGCCAGTAGTATAGTAAACGGGGGATCCACTGAAGCTTTCTTT. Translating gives CASSIVNGGSTEAFF.